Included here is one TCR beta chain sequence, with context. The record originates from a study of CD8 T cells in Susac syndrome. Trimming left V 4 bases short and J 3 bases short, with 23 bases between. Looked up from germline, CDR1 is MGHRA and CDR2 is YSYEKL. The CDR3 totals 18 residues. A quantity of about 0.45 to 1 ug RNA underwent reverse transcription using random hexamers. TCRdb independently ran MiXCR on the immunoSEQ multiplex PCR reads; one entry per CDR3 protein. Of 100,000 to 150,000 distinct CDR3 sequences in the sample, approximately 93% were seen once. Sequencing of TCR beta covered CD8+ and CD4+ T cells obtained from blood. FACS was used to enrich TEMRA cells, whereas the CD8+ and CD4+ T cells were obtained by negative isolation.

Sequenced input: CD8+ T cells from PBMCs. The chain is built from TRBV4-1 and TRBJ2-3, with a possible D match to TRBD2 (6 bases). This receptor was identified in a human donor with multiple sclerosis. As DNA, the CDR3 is TGCGCCAGCAGCCGGCACGGGAGTGGCGAAGGGCGGACAGATACGCAGTATTTT. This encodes CASSRHGSGEGRTDTQYF.